Here is one T cell receptor (beta chain) with its context. Its antigen remains unknown. Profiled with immunoSEQ multiplex PCR; TCRdb holds only in-frame clones, not every one. The table includes around 26,000 clones, roughly 82% detected once. Each and every patient relapsed after autologous stem cell transplantation, and patients got differing brentuximab vedotin exposure. CDR3 length equals 13 residues. J lost 7 bases, V lost 10 bases, and 9 bases had no gene match. The V gene's germline CDR1 is SNHLY and CDR2 FYNNEI. This entry belongs to a study of PD-1 blockade in classical Hodgkin lymphoma. Study-wide results and limits: Exclusion removed patients who began nivolumab under 1 year after ASCT. Complete responders entered with baseline diversity on par with newly diagnosed patients, the results showed.

The V gene is TRBV2, the J gene TRBJ2-1; 8 bases are a match to TRBD2. This TCR was sampled from a human donor with classical Hodgkin lymphoma. The specimen was peripheral blood mononuclear cells (PBMCs), collected before the second cycle of nivolumab. The CDR3 loop reads CAIIGGAVNEQFF. The CDR3 coding sequence is TGTGCCATAATCGGGGGGGCCGTAAATGAGCAGTTCTTC. The whole variable domain, remainder taken from reference TRBV2 and TRBJ2-1, is EPEVTQTPSHQVTQMGQEVILRCVPISNHLYFYWYRQILGQKVEFLVSFYNNEISEKSEIFDDQFSVERPDGSNFTLKIRSTKLEDSAMYFCAIIGGAVNEQFFGPGTRLTVL.